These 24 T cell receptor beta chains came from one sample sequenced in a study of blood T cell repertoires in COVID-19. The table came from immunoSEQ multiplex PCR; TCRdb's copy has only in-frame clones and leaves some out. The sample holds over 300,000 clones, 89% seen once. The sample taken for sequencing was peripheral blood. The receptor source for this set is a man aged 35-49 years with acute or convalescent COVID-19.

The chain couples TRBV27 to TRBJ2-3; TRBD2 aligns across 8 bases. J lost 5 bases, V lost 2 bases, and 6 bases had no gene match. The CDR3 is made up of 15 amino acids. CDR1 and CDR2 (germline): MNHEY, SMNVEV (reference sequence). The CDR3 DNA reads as TGTGCCAGCAGTTTAAACGGGGGGGCAAAAGATACGCAGTATTTT. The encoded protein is CASSLNGGAKDTQYF.

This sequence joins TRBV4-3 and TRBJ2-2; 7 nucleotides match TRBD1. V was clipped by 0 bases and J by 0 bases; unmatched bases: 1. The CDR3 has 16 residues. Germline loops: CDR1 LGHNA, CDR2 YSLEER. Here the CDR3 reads CASSQETGANTGELFF. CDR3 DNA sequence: TGCGCCAGCAGCCAAGAAACAGGGGCGAACACCGGGGAGCTGTTTTTT.

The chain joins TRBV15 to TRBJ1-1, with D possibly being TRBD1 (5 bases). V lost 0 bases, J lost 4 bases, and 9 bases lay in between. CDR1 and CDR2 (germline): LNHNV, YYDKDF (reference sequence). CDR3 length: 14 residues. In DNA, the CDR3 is TGTGCCACCAGCAGAGATCAGGGTCCCACTGAAGCTTTCTTT. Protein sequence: CATSRDQGPTEAFF.

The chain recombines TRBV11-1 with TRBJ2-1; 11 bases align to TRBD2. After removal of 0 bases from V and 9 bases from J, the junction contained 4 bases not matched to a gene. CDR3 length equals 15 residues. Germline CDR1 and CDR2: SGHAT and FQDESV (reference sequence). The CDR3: CASSLATSGIPEQFF. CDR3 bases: TGTGCCAGCAGCTTAGCGACTAGCGGGATTCCTGAGCAGTTCTTC.

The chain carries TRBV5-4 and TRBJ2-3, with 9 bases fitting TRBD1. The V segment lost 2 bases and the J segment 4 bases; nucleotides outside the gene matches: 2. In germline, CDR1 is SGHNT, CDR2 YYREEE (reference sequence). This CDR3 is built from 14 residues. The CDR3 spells CASSFGTGPDTQYF. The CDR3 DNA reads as TGTGCCAGCAGCTTCGGGACAGGGCCAGATACGCAGTATTTT.

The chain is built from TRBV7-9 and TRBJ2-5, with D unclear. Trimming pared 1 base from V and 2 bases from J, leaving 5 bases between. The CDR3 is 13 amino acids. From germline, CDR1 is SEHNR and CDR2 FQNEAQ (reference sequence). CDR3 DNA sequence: TGTGCCAGCAGCTTAGGGAGTCAAGAGACCCAGTACTTC. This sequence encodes CASSLGSQETQYF.

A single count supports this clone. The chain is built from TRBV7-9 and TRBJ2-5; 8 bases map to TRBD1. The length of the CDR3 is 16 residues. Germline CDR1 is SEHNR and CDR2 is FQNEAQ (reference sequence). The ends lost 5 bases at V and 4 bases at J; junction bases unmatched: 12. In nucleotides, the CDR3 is TGTGCCAGCAGCCCGCCGGGACAGGCCGTGGGAGAGACCCAGTACTTC. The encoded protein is CASSPPGQAVGETQYF. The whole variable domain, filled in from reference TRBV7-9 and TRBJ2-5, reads DTGVSQNPRHKITKRGQNVTFRCDPISEHNRLYWYRQTLGQGPEFLTYFQNEAQLEKSRLLSDRFSAERPKGSFSTLEIQRTEQGDSAMYLCASSPPGQAVGETQYFGPGTRLLVL.

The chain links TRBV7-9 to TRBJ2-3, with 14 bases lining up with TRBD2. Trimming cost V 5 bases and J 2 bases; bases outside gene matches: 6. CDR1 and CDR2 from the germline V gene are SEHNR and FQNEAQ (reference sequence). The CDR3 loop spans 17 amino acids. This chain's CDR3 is CASSPTSGGVLTDTQYF. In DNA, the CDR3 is TGTGCCAGCAGCCCGACTAGCGGGGGGGTACTCACAGATACGCAGTATTTT.

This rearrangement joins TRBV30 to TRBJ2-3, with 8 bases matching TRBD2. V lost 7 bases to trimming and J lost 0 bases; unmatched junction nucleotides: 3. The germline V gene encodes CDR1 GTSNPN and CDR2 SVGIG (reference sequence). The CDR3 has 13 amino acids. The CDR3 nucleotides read TGTGCCTCACTAGCGGAGAGCACAGATACGCAGTATTTT. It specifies CASLAESTDTQYF.

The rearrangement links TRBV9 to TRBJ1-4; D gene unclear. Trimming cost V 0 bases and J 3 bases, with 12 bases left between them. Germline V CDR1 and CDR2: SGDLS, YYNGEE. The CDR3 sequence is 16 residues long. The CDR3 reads CASSVDPTAPNEKLFF. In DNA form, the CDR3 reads TGTGCCAGCAGCGTAGACCCGACTGCGCCTAATGAAAAACTGTTTTTT.

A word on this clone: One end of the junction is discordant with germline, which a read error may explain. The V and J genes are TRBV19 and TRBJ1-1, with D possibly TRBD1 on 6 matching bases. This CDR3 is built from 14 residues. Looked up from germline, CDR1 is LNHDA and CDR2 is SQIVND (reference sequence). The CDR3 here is CTSSKVTGRFGAFF. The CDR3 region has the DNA TGTACCAGTAGTAAGGTTACAGGGCGGTTTGGAGCTTTCTTT. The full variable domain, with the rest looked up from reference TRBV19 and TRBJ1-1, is DGGITQSPKYLFRKEGQNVTLSCEQNLNHDAMYWYRQDPGQGLRLIYYSQIVNDFQKGDIAEGYSVSREKKESFPLTVTSAQKNPTAFYLCTSSKVTGRFGAFFGQGTRLTVV.

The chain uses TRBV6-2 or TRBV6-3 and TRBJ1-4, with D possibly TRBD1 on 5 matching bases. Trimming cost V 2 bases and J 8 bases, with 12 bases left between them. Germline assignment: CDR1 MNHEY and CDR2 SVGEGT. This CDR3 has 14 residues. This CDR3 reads CASSYGGVGEKLFF. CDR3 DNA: TGTGCCAGCAGTTACGGAGGGGTGGGAGAAAAACTGTTTTTT.

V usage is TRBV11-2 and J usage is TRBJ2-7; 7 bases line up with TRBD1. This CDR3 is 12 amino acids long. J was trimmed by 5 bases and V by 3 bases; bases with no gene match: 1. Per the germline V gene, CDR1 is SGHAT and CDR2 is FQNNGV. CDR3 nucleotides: TGTGCCAGCAGCTTCACAGGGGACGAGCAGTACTTC. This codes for CASSFTGDEQYF.

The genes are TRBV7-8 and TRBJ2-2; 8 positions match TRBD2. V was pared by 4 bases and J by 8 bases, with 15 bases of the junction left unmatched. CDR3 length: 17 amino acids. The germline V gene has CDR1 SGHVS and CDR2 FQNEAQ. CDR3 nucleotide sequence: TGTGCCAGCAGCTCCCCGACCAGCGGGAGTAGGTTGGGGGAGCTGTTTTTT. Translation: CASSSPTSGSRLGELFF.

Written as DNA, the CDR3 is TGTGCCAGTAGCACCTTAACAGGGAGCAATCAGCCCCAGCATTTT. Its translation is CASSTLTGSNQPQHF. The genes are TRBV19 and TRBJ1-5, with D perhaps matching TRBD1 (6 bases). Germline lookup yields CDR1 LNHDA and CDR2 SQIVND (reference sequence). V lost 6 bases and J 1 base, leaving 13 bases between the germline ends. CDR3 size: 15 residues.

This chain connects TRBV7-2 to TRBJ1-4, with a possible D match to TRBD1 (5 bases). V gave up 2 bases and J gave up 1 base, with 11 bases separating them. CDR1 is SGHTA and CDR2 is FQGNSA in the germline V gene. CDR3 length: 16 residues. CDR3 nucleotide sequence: TGTGCCAGCAGCTTAAATGTCGGGGGAACTAATGAAAAACTGTTTTTT. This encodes CASSLNVGGTNEKLFF.

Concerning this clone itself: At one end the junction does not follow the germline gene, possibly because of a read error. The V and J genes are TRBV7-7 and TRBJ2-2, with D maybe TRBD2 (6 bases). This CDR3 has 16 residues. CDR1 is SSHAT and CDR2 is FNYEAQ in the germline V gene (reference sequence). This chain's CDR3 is CASSLLGSANTGELFF. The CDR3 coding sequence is TGTGCTAGCAGCTTACTCGGGAGCGCGAACACCGGGGAGCTGTTTTTT.

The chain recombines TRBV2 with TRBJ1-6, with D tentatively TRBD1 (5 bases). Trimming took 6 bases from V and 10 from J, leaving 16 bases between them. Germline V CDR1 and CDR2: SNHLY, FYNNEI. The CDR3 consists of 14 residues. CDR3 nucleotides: TGTGCCAGCAGCCGGGGGGTAGGGAGGTCACCCCTCCACTTT. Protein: CASSRGVGRSPLHF.

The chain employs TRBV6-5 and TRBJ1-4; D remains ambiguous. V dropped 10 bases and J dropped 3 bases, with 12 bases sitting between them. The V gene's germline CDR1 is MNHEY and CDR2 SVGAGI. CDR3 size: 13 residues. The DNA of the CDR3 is TGTGCCACCTTGGAGCCACCTAATGAAAAACTGTTTTTT. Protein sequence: CATLEPPNEKLFF.

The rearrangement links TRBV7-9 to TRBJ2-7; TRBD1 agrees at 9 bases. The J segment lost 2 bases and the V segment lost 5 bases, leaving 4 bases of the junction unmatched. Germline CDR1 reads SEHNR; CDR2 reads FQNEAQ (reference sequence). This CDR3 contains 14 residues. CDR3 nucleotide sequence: TGTGCCAGCAGCAACCGGGACAGGGCCTACGAGCAGTACTTC. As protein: CASSNRDRAYEQYF.

The CDR3 is CASSEDRGFSDTQYF. The DNA of the CDR3 is TGTGCCAGCAGCGAGGACAGGGGCTTTTCAGATACGCAGTATTTT. The V and J genes are TRBV2 and TRBJ2-3; TRBD1 matches at 9 bases. The CDR3 totals 15 residues. V lost 6 bases to trimming and J lost 4 bases; unmatched junction nucleotides: 8. Germline CDR1 and CDR2: SNHLY and FYNNEI.

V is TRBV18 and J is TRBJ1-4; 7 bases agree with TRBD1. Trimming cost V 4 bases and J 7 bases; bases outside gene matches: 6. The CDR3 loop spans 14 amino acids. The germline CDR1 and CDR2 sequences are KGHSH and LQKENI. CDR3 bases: TGTGCCAGCTCACAAGACAGGGTTGGTGAAAAACTGTTTTTT. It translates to CASSQDRVGEKLFF.

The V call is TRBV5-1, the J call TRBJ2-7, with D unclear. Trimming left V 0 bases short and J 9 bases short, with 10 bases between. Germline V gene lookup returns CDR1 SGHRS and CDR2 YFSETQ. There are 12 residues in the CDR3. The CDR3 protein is CASSLAQSGQYF. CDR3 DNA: TGCGCCAGCAGCTTGGCGCAATCGGGGCAGTACTTC.

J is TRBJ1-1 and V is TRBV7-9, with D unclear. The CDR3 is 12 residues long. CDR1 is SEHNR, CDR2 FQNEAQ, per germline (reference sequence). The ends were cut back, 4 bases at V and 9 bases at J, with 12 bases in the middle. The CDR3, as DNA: TGTGCCAGCAGCTACGAAAACATTCAAGCTTTCTTT. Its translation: CASSYENIQAFF.